This T cell receptor (beta chain) was sequenced during a study of blood T cell repertoires in COVID-19. Sequencing was performed with immunoSEQ multiplex PCR; in TCRdb, only in-frame clones are kept and a portion is missing. The sample has about 250,000 clones, 85% to 90% seen once; the top ten hold more than 1.5%. Germline CDR1 and CDR2: ENHRY and SYGVKD. Germline trimming cut 3 bases from V and 2 bases from J; bases unmatched to any gene: 6. The CDR3 loop spans 16 amino acids. Sequencing input: PBMCs or T cells enriched from blood (not recorded which). The clonotype originates from a middle-aged man who had recovered from COVID-19. The V call is TRBV10-3, the J call TRBJ2-1, with 8 bases identical to TRBD2. CDR3 protein: CAISDLTGGPYNEQFF. The CDR3 coding sequence is TGTGCCATCAGTGACTTAACGGGGGGGCCCTACAATGAGCAGTTCTTC.